This entry lists 15 T cell receptor beta chains sequenced from one sample in a study of blood T cell repertoires in COVID-19. Here immunoSEQ multiplex PCR was the method, and the copy in TCRdb shows in-frame clones only, minus some. Of hundreds of thousands of clones in the sample, more than 70% were seen once. The source material was peripheral blood. Every receptor here comes from a woman in her fifties or sixties with COVID-19, enrolled during active disease.

The rearrangement joins TRBV30 to TRBJ2-2; unclear D gene. V was trimmed by 1 base and J by 0 bases, leaving 3 bases between them. CDR1 and CDR2 (germline): GTSNPN, SVGIG (reference sequence). The CDR3 sequence is 13 residues long. The CDR3 DNA sequence: TGTGCCTGGAGTGATACGAACACCGGGGAGCTGTTTTTT. Residues: CAWSDTNTGELFF.

The V call is TRBV18, the J call TRBJ2-5; D is unresolved. From germline, CDR1 is KGHSH and CDR2 LQKENI. V was pared by 1 base and J by 4 bases, with 7 bases between. The CDR3 runs 13 residues. CDR3 DNA: TGTGCCAGCTCACCACTTGAAGCAGAGACCCAGTACTTC. Translated: CASSPLEAETQYF.

The gene calls are TRBV2 and TRBJ1-1; the match to TRBD1 covers 9 bases. CDR3 length: 14 amino acids. CDR1 SNHLY and CDR2 FYNNEI come from the germline V gene. J gave up 5 bases and V 5 bases, and 6 bases lay outside the gene matches. CDR3 nucleotide sequence: TGTGCCAGCAGTACAGGGGGCGGAAAGACTGAAGCTTTCTTT. As protein: CASSTGGGKTEAFF.

The genes are TRBV7-6 and TRBJ2-3, with 8 positions matching TRBD2. The CDR3 covers 16 residues. V shed 2 bases, J shed 1 base, and the junction held 5 bases outside the gene matches. Germline V gene lookup returns CDR1 SGHVS and CDR2 FNYEAQ. The CDR3 sequence is CASSLSGSDGTDTQYF. CDR3 DNA sequence: TGTGCCAGCAGCTTAAGCGGGAGCGACGGCACAGATACGCAGTATTTT.

The genes are TRBV5-4 and TRBJ1-4; D is perhaps TRBD1 (6 bases). V lost 5 bases to trimming and J lost 8 bases, with 16 bases between them. This CDR3 contains 14 residues. Germline V lookup: CDR1 SGHNT, CDR2 YYREEE (reference sequence). CDR3 coding DNA: TGTGCCAGCAGTCAGGGGAAGTTTGGCGAAAAACTGTTTTTT. As protein: CASSQGKFGEKLFF. Full variable domain (missing parts from reference TRBV5-4 and TRBJ1-4): ETGVTQSPTHLIKTRGQQVTLRCSSQSGHNTVSWYQQALGQGPQFIFQYYREEENGRGNFPPRFSGLQFPNYSSELNVNALELDDSALYLCASSQGKFGEKLFFGSGTQLSVL.

Many counts were recorded for this clone. The chain joins TRBV27 to TRBJ2-7; D perhaps matches TRBD2 (6 bases). The CDR3 has 12 amino acids. Germline values: CDR1 MNHEY, CDR2 SMNVEV (reference sequence). The V and J ends lost 2 bases and 4 bases respectively, with 6 bases between them. CDR3 region: CASSLGGYEQYF. The CDR3 nucleotides read TGTGCCAGCAGTTTAGGAGGGTACGAGCAGTACTTC.

The rearrangement joins TRBV5-4 to TRBJ2-5; TRBD2 agrees at 9 bases. CDR1 SGHNT and CDR2 YYREEE come from the germline V gene (reference sequence). The CDR3 totals 14 residues. The V and J ends lost 3 bases and 3 bases, in that order; junction bases with no gene match: 3. The CDR3, as DNA: TGTGCCAGCAGCTGGGGCGGGAGGGAAGAGACCCAGTACTTC. Its protein is CASSWGGREETQYF.

The rearrangement joins TRBV3-1 (or the pseudogene TRBV3-2) to TRBJ1-1; 9 bases line up with TRBD1. The CDR3 is made up of 15 amino acids. Germline CDR1 is LGHDT and CDR2 is YNNKEL (reference sequence). Losses at the gene ends were 4 bases for V and 5 bases for J; bases not matched to a gene: 8. This CDR3 is CASSPYRGLGTEAFF. CDR3 DNA sequence: TGTGCCAGCAGCCCTTACAGGGGGCTTGGGACTGAAGCTTTCTTT.

The genes are TRBV6-6 and TRBJ1-2, with a tentative D call TRBD1 (6 bases). The CDR3 runs 15 residues. The germline V gene has CDR1 MNHNY and CDR2 SVGAGI (reference sequence). Trimming left V 6 bases short and J 4 bases short, with 18 bases between. The chain's CDR3 is CASSHTPGALYGYTF. CDR3 bases: TGTGCCAGCAGCCACACCCCAGGGGCCCTCTATGGCTACACCTTC.

This sequence joins TRBV5-1 and TRBJ1-1; a weak D match, TRBD1 (5 bases). Germline V CDR1 and CDR2: SGHRS, YFSETQ. V gave up 4 bases and J gave up 1 base, with 14 bases separating them. The CDR3 sequence is 15 residues long. The CDR3 DNA reads TGCGCCAGCAGCCCGCGCCAGGGATCGAACACTGAAGCTTTCTTT. It is translated as CASSPRQGSNTEAFF.

The chain joins TRBV19 to TRBJ1-4, with 8 positions matching TRBD1. Germline assignment: CDR1 LNHDA and CDR2 SQIVND (reference sequence). Trimming at V came to 6 bases and at J to 5 bases, leaving 5 bases not matched to a gene. CDR3 length: 14 residues. The CDR3 bases are TGTGCCAGTAGGAGGGACAGGCTGAATGAAAAACTGTTTTTT. Translated: CASRRDRLNEKLFF.

The chain combines TRBV6-2 or TRBV6-3 with TRBJ2-3; D is unclear. Deletions cut 4 bases from V and 2 bases from J, with 13 bases between. Germline V lookup: CDR1 MNHEY, CDR2 SVGEGT. The CDR3 runs to 15 residues. Here the CDR3 reads CASSWKAGDTDTQYF. The CDR3 bases are TGTGCCAGCAGTTGGAAGGCAGGCGACACAGATACGCAGTATTTT.

The CDR3 sequence: CASSLLTSGGVEETQYF. CDR3 in DNA: TGCGCCAGCAGCCTCCTTACGAGCGGGGGGGTCGAAGAGACCCAGTACTTC. The chain links TRBV5-1 to TRBJ2-5; 10 nucleotides agree with TRBD2. The trim removed 4 bases at V and 3 bases at J, leaving 12 bases unmatched. The CDR3 spans 17 residues. CDR1 is SGHRS, CDR2 YFSETQ, per germline.

This clone was counted once. The chain uses TRBV13 and TRBJ2-6; D ambiguous. Germline V gene sequence: CDR1 PRHDT, CDR2 FYEKMQ (reference sequence). CDR3 size: 15 residues. Trimming shortened V by 2 bases and J by 4 bases, and 9 bases separated the two germline ends. Written as DNA, the CDR3 is TGTGCCAGCAGCTTACGGAGCGAAGGGGCCAACGTCCTGACTTTC. Translating it yields CASSLRSEGANVLTF.

This chain uses TRBV28 with TRBJ2-7; D is perhaps TRBD2 (5 bases). This CDR3 contains 13 residues. The ends were cut back, 8 bases at V and 2 bases at J, with 13 bases in the middle. Germline CDR1 MDHEN, CDR2 SYDVKM. The CDR3 spells CASSVRGPYEQYF. In DNA form, the CDR3 reads TGTGCCAGCTCGGTCCGAGGGCCCTACGAGCAGTACTTC.